This entry is about one TCR beta chain. V was pared by 3 bases and J by 9 bases, with 10 bases between. The length of the CDR3 is 12 residues. Germline CDR1 is SGHTS and CDR2 is YDEGEE. The source of the sample is a study of control samples from healthy donors and cancer patients. The data were produced by immunoSEQ multiplex PCR, yet TCRdb's version contains in-frame clones alone and is incomplete. Of about 120,000 clones in the sample, 85% to 95% were seen once. The clonotype was recovered from a man older than 75 with head and neck cancer. Specimen: PBMCs. The chain employs TRBV5-8 and TRBJ1-5; D unclear. The CDR3 region has the DNA TGTGCCAGCAGCTGGGGAGATTGGCCCCAGCATTTT. It is translated as CASSWGDWPQHF.